This note documents a single T cell receptor beta chain sequence. Its antigen is not known. The data originate from a study of CD8 T cells in Susac syndrome. Across the whole study: Patients with Susac syndrome were therapy-naive, taking corticosteroids, with some also receiving intravenous immunoglobulin, or taking intravenous immunoglobulin alone at the time their blood was drawn. Study findings and constraints: TCR sequencing and HLA analysis covered a relatively small number of individuals.

RNA totalling roughly 0.5 to 1 ug underwent reverse transcription with random hexamers. TCRdb reprocessed the immunoSEQ multiplex PCR reads with MiXCR, giving one entry per CDR3 protein. The sample has roughly 200,000 distinct CDR3 sequences; roughly 94% are singletons. The origin of this receptor is a human donor with Susac syndrome. What was sequenced was CD4+ T cells from PBMCs.

CDR3 amino acids: CASSESPDRLYNEQFF. CDR3 sequence (DNA): TGTGCCAGCAGTGAATCCCCGGACAGGCTCTACAATGAGCAGTTCTTC. The chain has TRBV25-1 and TRBJ2-1; 7 positions agree with TRBD1. Germline assignment: CDR1 MGHDK and CDR2 SYGVNS. With V trimmed by 1 base and J by 3 bases, 6 bases remained unmatched. The CDR3 consists of 16 residues.